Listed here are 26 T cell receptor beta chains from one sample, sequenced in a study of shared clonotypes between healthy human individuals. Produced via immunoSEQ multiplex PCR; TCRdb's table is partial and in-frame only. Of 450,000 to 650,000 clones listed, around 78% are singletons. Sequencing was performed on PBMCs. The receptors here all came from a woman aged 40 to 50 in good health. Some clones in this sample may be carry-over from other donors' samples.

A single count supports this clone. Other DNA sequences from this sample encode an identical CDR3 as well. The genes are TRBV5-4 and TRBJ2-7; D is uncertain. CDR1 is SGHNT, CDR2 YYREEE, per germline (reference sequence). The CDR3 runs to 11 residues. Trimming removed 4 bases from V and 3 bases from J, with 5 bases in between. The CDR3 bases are TGTGCCAGCAGCCTAGGCTACGAGCAGTACTTC. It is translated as CASSLGYEQYF.

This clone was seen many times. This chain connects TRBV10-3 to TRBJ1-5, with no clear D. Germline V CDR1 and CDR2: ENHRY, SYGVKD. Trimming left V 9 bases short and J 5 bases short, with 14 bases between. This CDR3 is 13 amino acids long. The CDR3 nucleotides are TGTGCCATTCAGCGGGAATCAGATCAGCCCCAGCATTTT. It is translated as CAIQRESDQPQHF.

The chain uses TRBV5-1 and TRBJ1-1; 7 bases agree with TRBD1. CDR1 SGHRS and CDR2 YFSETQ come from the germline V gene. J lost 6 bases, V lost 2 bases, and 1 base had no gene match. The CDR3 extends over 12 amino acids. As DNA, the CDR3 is TGCGCCAGCAGCTTTACAGGGGCTGAAGCTTTCTTT. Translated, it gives CASSFTGAEAFF.

Here the CDR3 reads CASRAGIEQFF. The CDR3 nucleotides are TGTGCCAGCAGGGCGGGAATTGAGCAGTTCTTC. The chain carries TRBV21-1 and TRBJ2-1; the table's D call TRBD2 went unverified against the DNA. TRBV21-1 is annotated as a pseudogene. The CDR3 length is 11 residues.

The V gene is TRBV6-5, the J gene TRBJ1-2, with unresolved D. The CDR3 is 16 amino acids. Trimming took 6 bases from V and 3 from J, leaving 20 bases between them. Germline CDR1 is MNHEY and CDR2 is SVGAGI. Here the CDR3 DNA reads TGTGCCAGCAGGTACCTCGGGCCAAGGGCGGACTATGGCTACACCTTC. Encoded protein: CASRYLGPRADYGYTF.

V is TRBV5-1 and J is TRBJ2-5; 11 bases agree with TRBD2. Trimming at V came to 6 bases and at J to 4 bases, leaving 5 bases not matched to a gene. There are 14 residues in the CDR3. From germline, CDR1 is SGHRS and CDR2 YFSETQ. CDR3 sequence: CASNSLAGGETQYF. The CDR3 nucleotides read TGCGCCAGCAATTCTCTAGCGGGGGGAGAGACCCAGTACTTC.

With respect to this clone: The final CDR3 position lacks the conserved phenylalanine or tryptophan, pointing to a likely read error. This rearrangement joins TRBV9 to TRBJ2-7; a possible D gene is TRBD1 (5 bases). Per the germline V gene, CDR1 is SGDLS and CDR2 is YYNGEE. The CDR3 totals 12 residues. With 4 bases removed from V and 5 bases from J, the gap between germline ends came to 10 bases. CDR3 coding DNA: TGTGCCAGCAGCTCTCAGGGTCACGAGCAGTACCTC. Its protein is CASSSQGHEQYL.

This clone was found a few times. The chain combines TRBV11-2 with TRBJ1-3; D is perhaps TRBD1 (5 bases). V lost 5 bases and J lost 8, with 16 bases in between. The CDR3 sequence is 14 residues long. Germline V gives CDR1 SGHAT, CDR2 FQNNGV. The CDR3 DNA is TGTGCCAGCAGCGCACACAGCACGGGGGACACCATATATTTT. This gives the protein CASSAHSTGDTIYF.

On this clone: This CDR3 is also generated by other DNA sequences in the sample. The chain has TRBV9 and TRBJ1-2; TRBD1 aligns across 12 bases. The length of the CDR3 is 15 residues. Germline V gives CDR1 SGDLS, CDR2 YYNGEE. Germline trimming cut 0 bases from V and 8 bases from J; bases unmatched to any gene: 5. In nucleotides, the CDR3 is TGTGCCAGCAGCGTAGTCCCGGGACAGGGGGCCGGCTACACCTTC. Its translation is CASSVVPGQGAGYTF.

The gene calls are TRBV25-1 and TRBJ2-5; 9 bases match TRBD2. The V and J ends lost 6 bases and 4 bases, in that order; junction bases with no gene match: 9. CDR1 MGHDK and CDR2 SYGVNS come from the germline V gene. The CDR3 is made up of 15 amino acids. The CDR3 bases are TGTGCCAGCAGCGACTACAGCGGGAGGTCAGAGACCCAGTACTTC. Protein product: CASSDYSGRSETQYF. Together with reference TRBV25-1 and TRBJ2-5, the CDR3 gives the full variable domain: EADIYQTPRYLVIGTGKKITLECSQTMGHDKMYWYQQDPGMELHLIHYSYGVNSTEKGDLSSESTVSRIRTEHFPLTLESARPSHTSQYLCASSDYSGRSETQYFGPGTRLLVL.

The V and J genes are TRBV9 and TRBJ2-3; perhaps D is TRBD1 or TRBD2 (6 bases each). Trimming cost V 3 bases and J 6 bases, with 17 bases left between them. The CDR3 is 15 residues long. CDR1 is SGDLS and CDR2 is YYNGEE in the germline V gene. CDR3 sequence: CASSGWSTGADTQYF. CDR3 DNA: TGTGCCAGCAGCGGATGGTCAACGGGGGCGGATACGCAGTATTTT.

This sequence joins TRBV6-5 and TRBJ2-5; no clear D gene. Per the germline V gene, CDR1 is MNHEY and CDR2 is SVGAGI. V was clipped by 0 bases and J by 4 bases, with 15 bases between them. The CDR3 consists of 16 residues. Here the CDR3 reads CASSYSTPQNAETQYF. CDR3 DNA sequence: TGTGCCAGCAGTTACTCGACTCCACAAAATGCAGAGACCCAGTACTTC.

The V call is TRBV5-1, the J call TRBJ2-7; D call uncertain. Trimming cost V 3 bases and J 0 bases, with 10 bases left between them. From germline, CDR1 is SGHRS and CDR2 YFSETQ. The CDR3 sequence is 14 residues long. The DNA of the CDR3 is TGCGCCAGCAGCTCCCGTAGCCCCTCCTACGAGCAGTACTTC. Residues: CASSSRSPSYEQYF.

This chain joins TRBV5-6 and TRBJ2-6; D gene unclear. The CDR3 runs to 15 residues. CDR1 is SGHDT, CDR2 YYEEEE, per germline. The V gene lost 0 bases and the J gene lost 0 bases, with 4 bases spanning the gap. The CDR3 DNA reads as TGTGCCAGCAGCTTGGAACCCTCTGGGGCCAACGTCCTGACTTTC. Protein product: CASSLEPSGANVLTF.

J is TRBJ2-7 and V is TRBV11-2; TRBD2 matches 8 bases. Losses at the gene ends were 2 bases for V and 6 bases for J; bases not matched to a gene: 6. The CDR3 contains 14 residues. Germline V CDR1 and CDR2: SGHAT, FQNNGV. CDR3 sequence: CASSLFSGTVEQYF. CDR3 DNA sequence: TGTGCCAGCAGCTTATTTAGCGGGACGGTCGAGCAGTACTTC.

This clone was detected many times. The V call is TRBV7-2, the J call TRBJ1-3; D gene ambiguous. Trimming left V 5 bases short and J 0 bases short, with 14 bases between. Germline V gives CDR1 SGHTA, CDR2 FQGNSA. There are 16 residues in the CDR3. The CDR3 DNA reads TGTGCCAGCAGCCCACACATACAGAGCTCTGGAAACACCATATATTTT. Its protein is CASSPHIQSSGNTIYF.

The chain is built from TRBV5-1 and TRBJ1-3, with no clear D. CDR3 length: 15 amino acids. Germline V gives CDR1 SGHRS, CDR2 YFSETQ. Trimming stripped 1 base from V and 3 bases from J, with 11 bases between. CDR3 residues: CASSLMGSSGNTIYF. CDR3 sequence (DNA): TGCGCCAGCAGCTTGATGGGATCGAGTGGAAACACCATATATTTT.

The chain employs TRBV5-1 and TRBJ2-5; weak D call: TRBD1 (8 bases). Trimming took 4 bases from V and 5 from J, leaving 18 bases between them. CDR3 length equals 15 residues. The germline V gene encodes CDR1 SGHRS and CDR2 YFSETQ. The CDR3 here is CASSINPQGGETQYF. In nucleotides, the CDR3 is TGCGCCAGCAGCATTAACCCACAGGGGGGGGAGACCCAGTACTTC.

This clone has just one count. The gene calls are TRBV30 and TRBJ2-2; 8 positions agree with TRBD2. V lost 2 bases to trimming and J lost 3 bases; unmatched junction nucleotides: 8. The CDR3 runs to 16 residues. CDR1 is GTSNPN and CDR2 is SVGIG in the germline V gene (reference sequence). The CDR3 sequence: CAWSPSMRGDTGELFF. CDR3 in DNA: TGTGCCTGGAGTCCATCTATGCGGGGGGACACCGGGGAGCTGTTTTTT.

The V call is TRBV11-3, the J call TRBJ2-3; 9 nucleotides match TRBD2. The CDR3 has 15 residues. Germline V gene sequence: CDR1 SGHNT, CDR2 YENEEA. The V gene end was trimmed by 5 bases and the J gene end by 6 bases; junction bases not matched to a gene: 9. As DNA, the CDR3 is TGTGCCAGCAGCCAAGCGGGAGGAGCGAGTGATACGCAGTATTTT. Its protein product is CASSQAGGASDTQYF.

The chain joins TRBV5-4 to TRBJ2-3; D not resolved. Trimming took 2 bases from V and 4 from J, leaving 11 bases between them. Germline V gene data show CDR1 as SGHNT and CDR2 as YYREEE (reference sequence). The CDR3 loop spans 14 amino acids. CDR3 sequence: CASSLKQSADTQYF. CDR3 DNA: TGTGCCAGCAGCTTAAAGCAGAGCGCAGATACGCAGTATTTT.

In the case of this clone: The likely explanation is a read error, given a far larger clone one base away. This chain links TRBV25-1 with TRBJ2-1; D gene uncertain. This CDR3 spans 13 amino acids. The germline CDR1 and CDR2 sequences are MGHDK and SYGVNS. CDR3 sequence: CASSASPGNERFF. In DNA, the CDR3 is TGTGCCAGCAGTGCTTCCCCTGGGAATGAGCGGTTCTTC.

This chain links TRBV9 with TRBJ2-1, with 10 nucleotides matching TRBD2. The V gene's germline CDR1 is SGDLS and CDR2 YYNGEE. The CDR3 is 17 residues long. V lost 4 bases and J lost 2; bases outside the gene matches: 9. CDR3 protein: CASSSQPGLATYNEQFF. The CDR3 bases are TGTGCCAGCAGCTCTCAACCGGGACTAGCGACCTACAATGAGCAGTTCTTC.

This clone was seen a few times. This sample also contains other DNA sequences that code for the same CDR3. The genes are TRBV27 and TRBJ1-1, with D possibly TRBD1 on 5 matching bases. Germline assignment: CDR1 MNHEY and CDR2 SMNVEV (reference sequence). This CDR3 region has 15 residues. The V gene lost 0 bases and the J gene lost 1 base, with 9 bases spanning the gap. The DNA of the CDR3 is TGTGCCAGCAGTTTATCGCGTGGGGGGAACACTGAAGCTTTCTTT. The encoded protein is CASSLSRGGNTEAFF.

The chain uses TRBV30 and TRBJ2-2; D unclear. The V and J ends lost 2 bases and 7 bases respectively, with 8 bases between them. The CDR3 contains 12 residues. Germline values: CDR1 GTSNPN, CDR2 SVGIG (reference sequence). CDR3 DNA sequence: TGTGCCTGGAGTCGACCCAGCGGGGAGCTGTTTTTT. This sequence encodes CAWSRPSGELFF.

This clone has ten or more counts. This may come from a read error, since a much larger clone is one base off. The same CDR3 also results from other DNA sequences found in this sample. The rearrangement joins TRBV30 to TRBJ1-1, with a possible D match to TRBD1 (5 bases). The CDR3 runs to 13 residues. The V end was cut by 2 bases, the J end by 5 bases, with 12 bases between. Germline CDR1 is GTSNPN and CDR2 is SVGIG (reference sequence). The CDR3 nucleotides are TGTGCCTGGAGTATAGACAGTGGTACTGAAGCTTTCTTT. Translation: CAWSIDSGTEAFF.